This is a list of T cell receptor beta chains from one sample in a study of blood T cells in healthy people across ages. MiXCR, run by TCRdb on the 5' RACE reads, gives a single entry per CDR3 protein. Of fewer than 800,000 distinct CDR3 sequences detected, about a third appear once; the ten largest clones hold less than 20%. The sequencing sample was made of blood. The receptor set was obtained from a woman aged 80 or over in good health. The CDR3 runs from the conserved cysteine through the conserved F or W. A D gene is named only where the DNA matches it firmly. Clone size appears in some rows only: once, few, many, or a class for an expanded clone.

cdr3_aa cdr3_nt v_call clone_size d_call j_call
CASSIDRGSSYEQYF TGTGCCAGTAGTATCGACAGGGGTAGCTCCTACGAGCAGTACTTC TRBV19 few TRBD1 TRBJ2-7
CASSLRDRGWGETQYF TGTGCCAGCAGCCTCCGGGACAGGGGTTGGGGGGAGACCCAGTACTTC TRBV6-5 - TRBD1 TRBJ2-5
CSPVRGQPNTEAFF TGCAGTCCGGTTCGGGGACAGCCGAACACTGAAGCTTTCTTT TRBV20-1 - TRBD1 TRBJ1-1
CSARPPGRGEQFF TGCAGTGCTAGACCCCCAGGGCGGGGTGAGCAGTTCTTC TRBV20-1 - - TRBJ2-1
CASSLRTPFSQETQYF TGTGCCAGCAGCTTACGGACACCTTTTTCACAAGAGACCCAGTACTTC TRBV7-9 many - TRBJ2-5
CASSQVPGQPQHF TGCGCCAGCAGCCAAGTTCCCGGGCAGCCCCAGCATTTT TRBV4-3 - - TRBJ1-5
CSARGLRGGGAPETQYF TGCAGTGCTAGAGGCCTCCGGGGCGGGGGGGCCCCAGAGACCCAGTACTTC TRBV20-1 many TRBD2 TRBJ2-5
CASSPGLEKLFF TGTGCCAGCTCACCAGGACTAGAAAAACTGTTTTTT TRBV18 many - TRBJ1-4
CASREGTTEAFF TGTGCCAGCAGGGAGGGTACGACTGAAGCTTTCTTT TRBV12-3/TRBV12-4 - - TRBJ1-1
CAWSDNRVISF TGTGCCTGGAGTGACAATCGGGTCATTAGCTTC TRBV30 - - TRBJ2-5
CASSPSPRQDTDTQYF TGTGCCAGCAGCCCAAGTCCCCGACAGGACACAGATACGCAGTATTTT TRBV11-2 many - TRBJ2-3
CASRTTGGTIYEQYF TGTGCCAGCAGGACTACAGGGGGCACCATCTACGAGCAGTACTTC TRBV6-2/TRBV6-3 few TRBD1 TRBJ2-7
CASSAAGGGTEAFF TGTGCCAGCAGTGCCGCCGGGGGGGGCACTGAAGCTTTCTTT TRBV12-3/TRBV12-4 few - TRBJ1-1
CASSDSPGNGDTQYF TGTGCCAGCAGTGACTCACCAGGGAACGGGGATACGCAGTATTTT TRBV6-4 many - TRBJ2-3
CASSQEAGLSSEQFF TGCGCCAGCAGCCAAGAAGCAGGGCTAAGTAGTGAGCAGTTCTTC TRBV4-3 many - TRBJ2-1
CSVETDVHPGANVPTF TGCAGCGTTGAGACAGACGTCCACCCTGGGGCCAACGTCCCGACTTTC TRBV29-1 few - TRBJ2-6
CASSSRHLQFF TGTGCCAGCAGTTCCCGACACCTGCAGTTCTTC TRBV28 many - TRBJ2-1
CASSQDRGGETQYF TGTGCCAGCAGCCAAGACAGGGGGGGGGAGACCCAGTACTTC TRBV4-2 many - TRBJ2-5
CASSPRSRTGGPYEQYF TGTGCCAGCAGCCCCAGATCTCGGACAGGGGGACCCTACGAGCAGTACTTC TRBV4-2 - TRBD1 TRBJ2-7
CAGRPDRLYGYTF TGTGCCGGCAGACCAGACAGGCTATATGGCTACACCTTC TRBV28 - - TRBJ1-2
CSARAGAGVHEQYF TGCAGTGCTAGAGCGGGGGCGGGAGTGCACGAGCAGTACTTC TRBV20-1 - - TRBJ2-7
CASSYSIGGRDTQYF TGTGCCAGCAGTTACTCGATCGGGGGGAGGGATACGCAGTATTTT TRBV6-5 - TRBD2 TRBJ2-3
CASSQDGGRGHTEQFF TGTGCCAGCAGCCAAGATGGTGGGCGGGGACATACTGAGCAGTTCTTC TRBV3-1 few - TRBJ2-1
CASSSRTGGTDTQYF TGTGCCAGCAGCTCGCGGACAGGGGGCACAGATACGCAGTATTTT TRBV7-2 many TRBD1 TRBJ2-3
CASSPPVASGAGEQYF TGTGCCAGCTCACCACCGGTGGCCTCCGGGGCCGGCGAGCAGTACTTC TRBV18 many - TRBJ2-7
CASSKVLHREGNYGYTF TGTGCCAGCAGCAAAGTCCTTCACAGGGAGGGCAACTATGGCTACACCTTC TRBV21-1 few - TRBJ1-2
CASSLASESIQYF TGCGCCAGCAGCTTGGCCAGTGAGTCCATTCAGTACTTC TRBV5-1 - - TRBJ2-4
CASSFVRETQYF TGCGCCAGCAGCTTCGTTCGGGAGACCCAGTACTTC TRBV5-1 many - TRBJ2-5
CASSSRGSQETQYF TGTGCCAGCAGCTCGCGGGGCTCCCAAGAGACCCAGTACTTC TRBV7-2 - - TRBJ2-5
CASSLGPNRGGNTEAFF TGCGCCAGCAGCTTGGGACCCAACAGGGGGGGGAACACTGAAGCTTTCTTT TRBV5-1 few TRBD1 TRBJ1-1
CASSLGGVSTGGTDTQYF TGTGCCAGCAGCTTGGGGGGTGTGTCGACAGGGGGCACAGATACGCAGTATTTT TRBV12-3/TRBV12-4 many TRBD1 TRBJ2-3
CASSPTSGGTNEQFF TGCGCCAGCAGCCCCACTAGCGGGGGCACCAATGAGCAGTTCTTC TRBV5-1 many TRBD2 TRBJ2-1
CASSYSKARSDSPLHF TGTGCCAGCAGTTACTCGAAGGCGAGGTCGGATTCACCCCTCCACTTT TRBV6-2/TRBV6-3 few - TRBJ1-6
CSAREGGTGYEQYF TGCAGTGCTAGAGAGGGGGGAACAGGCTACGAGCAGTACTTC TRBV20-1 many - TRBJ2-7
CASSLGITGTEAFF TGTGCCAGCAGTTTAGGGATTACTGGCACTGAAGCTTTCTTT TRBV28 - - TRBJ1-1
CASSTSGGAETQYF TGTGCCAGCAGCACTAGCGGGGGGGCGGAGACCCAGTACTTC TRBV28 many TRBD2 TRBJ2-5
CASSPRAGGTDRGNEQFF TGTGCCAGCAGCCCAAGAGCGGGGGGGACCGACCGAGGGAATGAGCAGTTCTTC TRBV7-6 - TRBD2 TRBJ2-1
CASSRGGAWETQYF TGTGCCAGCAGTCGCGGGGGGGCCTGGGAGACCCAGTACTTC TRBV2 many TRBD2 TRBJ2-5
CASRPGLAGYNEQYF TGTGCCAGCAGGCCAGGACTAGCGGGTTACAATGAGCAGTACTTC TRBV3-1 - TRBD2 TRBJ2-5
CASRGLMDTSGGRQTQYF TGTGCCAGCAGAGGACTTATGGACACATCAGGGGGGAGGCAGACCCAGTACTTC TRBV6-2/TRBV6-3 many - TRBJ2-5
CASSPRASGGTLEQFF TGTGCCAGCAGCCCCCGGGCTAGCGGGGGGACACTAGAGCAGTTCTTC TRBV11-2 many TRBD2 TRBJ2-1
CASSTGVRSYEQYF TGTGCCAGCAGCACAGGGGTCCGCTCCTACGAGCAGTACTTC TRBV9 many TRBD1 TRBJ2-7
CSARGPGLPYEQYF TGCAGTGCTAGAGGTCCGGGGTTACCCTACGAGCAGTACTTC TRBV20-1 many - TRBJ2-7
CASPTGKSTDTQYF TGTGCTAGCCCGACGGGGAAAAGCACAGATACGCAGTATTTT TRBV7-7 - - TRBJ2-3
CSVEGTQTGGAGYFNEQFF TGCAGCGTTGAAGGGACTCAAACAGGGGGCGCGGGGTATTTCAATGAGCAGTTCTTC TRBV29-1 - TRBD1 TRBJ2-1
CASSLRGQYNEQYF TGTGCCAGCAGCTTGCGGGGACAGTACAATGAGCAGTACTTC TRBV7-2 - - TRBJ2-7
CASSRGQAFSYEQYF TGTGCCAGCAGTCGTGGCCAGGCCTTCTCCTACGAGCAGTACTTC TRBV6-5 many - TRBJ2-7
CASSEVVPDQPQHF TGTGCCAGCAGTGAAGTTGTACCGGATCAGCCCCAGCATTTT TRBV2 many - TRBJ1-5
CASSSLGTGVNEQFF TGTGCCAGCAGCTCCCTAGGGACAGGGGTTAATGAGCAGTTCTTC TRBV5-6 many TRBD1 TRBJ2-1
CSATPGTSLSEQYF TGCAGTGCGACCCCCGGGACTAGCCTCTCCGAGCAGTACTTC TRBV20-1 many TRBD2 TRBJ2-7
CASSYVDSNQPQHF TGTGCCAGCAGTTACGTAGATAGCAATCAGCCCCAGCATTTT TRBV6-6 many - TRBJ1-5
CASSIRGLQETQYF TGCGCCAGCAGCATTAGGGGTTTACAAGAGACCCAGTACTTC TRBV5-1 - - TRBJ2-5
CASSSGNRQETQYF TGTGCCAGCAGTTCGGGGAATCGGCAAGAGACCCAGTACTTC TRBV28 many - TRBJ2-5
CASSAGGQYNEQFF TGTGCCAGCAGCGCGGGGGGACAGTACAATGAGCAGTTCTTC TRBV7-3 many - TRBJ2-1